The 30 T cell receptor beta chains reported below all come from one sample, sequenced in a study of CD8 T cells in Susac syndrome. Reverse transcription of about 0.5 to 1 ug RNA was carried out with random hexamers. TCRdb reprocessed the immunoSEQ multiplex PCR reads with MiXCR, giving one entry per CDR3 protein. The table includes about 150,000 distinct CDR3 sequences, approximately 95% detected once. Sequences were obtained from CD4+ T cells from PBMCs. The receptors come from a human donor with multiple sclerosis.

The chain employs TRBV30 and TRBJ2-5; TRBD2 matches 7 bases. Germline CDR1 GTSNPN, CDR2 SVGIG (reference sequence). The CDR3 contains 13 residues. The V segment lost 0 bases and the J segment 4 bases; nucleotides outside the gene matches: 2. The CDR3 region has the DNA TGTGCCTGGAGTGTAGCGGGGCCAGAGACCCAGTACTTC. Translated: CAWSVAGPETQYF.

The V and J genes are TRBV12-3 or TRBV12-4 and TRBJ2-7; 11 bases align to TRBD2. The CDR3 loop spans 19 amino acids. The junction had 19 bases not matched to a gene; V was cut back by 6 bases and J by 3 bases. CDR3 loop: CASSRGVGLAAGGNYEQYF. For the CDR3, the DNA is TGTGCCAGCAGCCGAGGAGTGGGACTAGCGGCCGGGGGGAACTACGAGCAGTACTTC.

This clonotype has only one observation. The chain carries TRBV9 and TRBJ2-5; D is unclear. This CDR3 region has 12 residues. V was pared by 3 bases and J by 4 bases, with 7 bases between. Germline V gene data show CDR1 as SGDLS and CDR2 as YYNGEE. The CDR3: CASSAELETQYF. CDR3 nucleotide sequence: TGTGCCAGCAGCGCCGAATTAGAGACCCAGTACTTC.

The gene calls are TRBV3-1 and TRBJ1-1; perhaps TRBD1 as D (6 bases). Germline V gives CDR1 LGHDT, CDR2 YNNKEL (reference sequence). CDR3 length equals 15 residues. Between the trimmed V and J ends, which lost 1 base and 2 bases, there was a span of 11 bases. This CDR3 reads CASSQGVTGNTEAFF. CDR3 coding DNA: TGTGCCAGCAGCCAAGGCGTGACAGGTAACACTGAAGCTTTCTTT.

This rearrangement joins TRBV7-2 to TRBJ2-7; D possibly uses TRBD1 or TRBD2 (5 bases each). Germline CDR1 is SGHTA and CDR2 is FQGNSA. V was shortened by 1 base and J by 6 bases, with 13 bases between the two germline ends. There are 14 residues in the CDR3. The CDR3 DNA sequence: TGTGCCAGCAGCTTAGGAAAGGTGAGGGGCGAGCAGTACTTC. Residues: CASSLGKVRGEQYF.

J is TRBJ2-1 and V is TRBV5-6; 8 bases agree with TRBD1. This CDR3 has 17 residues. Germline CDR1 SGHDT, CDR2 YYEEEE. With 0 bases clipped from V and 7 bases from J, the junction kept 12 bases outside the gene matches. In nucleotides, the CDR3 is TGTGCCAGCAGCTTGGCGGACGGGTTACGACAGGGGAATGAGCAGTTCTTC. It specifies CASSLADGLRQGNEQFF.

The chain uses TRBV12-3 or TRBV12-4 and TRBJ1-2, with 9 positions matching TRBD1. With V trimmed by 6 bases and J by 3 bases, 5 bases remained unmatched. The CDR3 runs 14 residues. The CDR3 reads CASRGQGSHYGYTF. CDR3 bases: TGTGCCAGCAGGGGACAGGGCTCGCACTATGGCTACACCTTC.

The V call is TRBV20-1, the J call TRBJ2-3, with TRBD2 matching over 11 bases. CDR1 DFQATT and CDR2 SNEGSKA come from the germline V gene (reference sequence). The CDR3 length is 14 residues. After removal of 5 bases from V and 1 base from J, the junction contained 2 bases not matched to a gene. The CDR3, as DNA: TGCAGTGCTCTAGCGGGGGGACGCACAGATACGCAGTATTTT. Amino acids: CSALAGGRTDTQYF.

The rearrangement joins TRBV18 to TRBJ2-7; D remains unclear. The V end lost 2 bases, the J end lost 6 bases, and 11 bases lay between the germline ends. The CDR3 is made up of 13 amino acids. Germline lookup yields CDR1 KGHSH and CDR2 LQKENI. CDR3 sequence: CASSPVSSGEQYF. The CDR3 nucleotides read TGTGCCAGCTCACCAGTGTCTAGTGGCGAGCAGTACTTC.

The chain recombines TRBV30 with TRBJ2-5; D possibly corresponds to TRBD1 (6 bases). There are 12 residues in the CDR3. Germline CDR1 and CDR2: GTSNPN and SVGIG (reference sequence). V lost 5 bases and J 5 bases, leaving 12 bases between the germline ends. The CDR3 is CAWLGARETQYF. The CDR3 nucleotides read TGTGCCTGGTTGGGGGCCCGGGAGACCCAGTACTTC.

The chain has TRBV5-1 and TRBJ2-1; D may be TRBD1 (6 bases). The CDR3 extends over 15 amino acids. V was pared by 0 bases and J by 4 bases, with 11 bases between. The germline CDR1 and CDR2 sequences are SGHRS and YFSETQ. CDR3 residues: CASSLAGALYNEQFF. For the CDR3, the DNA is TGCGCCAGCAGCTTGGCAGGGGCCCTGTACAATGAGCAGTTCTTC.

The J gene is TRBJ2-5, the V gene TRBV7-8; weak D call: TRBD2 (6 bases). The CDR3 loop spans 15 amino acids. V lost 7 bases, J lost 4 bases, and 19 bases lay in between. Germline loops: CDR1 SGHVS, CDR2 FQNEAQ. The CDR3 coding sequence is TGTGCCAGCACCCCCGGGAGCCCGAGTGGAGAGACCCAGTACTTC. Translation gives CASTPGSPSGETQYF.

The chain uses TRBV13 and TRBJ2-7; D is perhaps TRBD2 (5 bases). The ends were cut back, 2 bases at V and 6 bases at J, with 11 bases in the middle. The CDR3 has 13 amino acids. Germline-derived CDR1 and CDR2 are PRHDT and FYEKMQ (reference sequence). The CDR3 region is CASSLNGMGEQYF. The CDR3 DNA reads TGTGCCAGCAGCTTAAACGGGATGGGCGAGCAGTACTTC.

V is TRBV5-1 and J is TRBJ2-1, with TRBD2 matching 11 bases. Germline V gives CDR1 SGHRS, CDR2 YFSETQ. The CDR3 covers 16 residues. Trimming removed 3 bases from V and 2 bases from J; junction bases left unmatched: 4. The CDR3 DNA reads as TGCGCCAGCAGCTCCCTGACTAGCGGGGCCTACAATGAGCAGTTCTTC. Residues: CASSSLTSGAYNEQFF.

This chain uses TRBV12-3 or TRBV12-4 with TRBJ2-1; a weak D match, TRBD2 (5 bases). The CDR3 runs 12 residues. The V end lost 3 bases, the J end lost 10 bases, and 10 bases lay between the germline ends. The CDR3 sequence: CASSLRAREQFF. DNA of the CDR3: TGTGCCAGCAGTTTGAGGGCGCGGGAGCAGTTCTTC.

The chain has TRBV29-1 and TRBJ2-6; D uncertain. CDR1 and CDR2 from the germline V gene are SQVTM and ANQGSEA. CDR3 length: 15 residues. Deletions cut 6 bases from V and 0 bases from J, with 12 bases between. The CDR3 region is CSVTRPDSGANVLTF. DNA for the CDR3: TGCAGCGTGACCCGTCCTGACTCTGGGGCCAACGTCCTGACTTTC.

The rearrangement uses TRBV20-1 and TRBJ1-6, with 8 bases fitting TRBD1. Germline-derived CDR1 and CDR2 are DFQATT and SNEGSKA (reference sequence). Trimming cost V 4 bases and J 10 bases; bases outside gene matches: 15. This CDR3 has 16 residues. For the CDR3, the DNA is TGCAGTGCTATGAAGGTCCCGGACAGGGTAGACTCACCCCTCCACTTT. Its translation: CSAMKVPDRVDSPLHF.

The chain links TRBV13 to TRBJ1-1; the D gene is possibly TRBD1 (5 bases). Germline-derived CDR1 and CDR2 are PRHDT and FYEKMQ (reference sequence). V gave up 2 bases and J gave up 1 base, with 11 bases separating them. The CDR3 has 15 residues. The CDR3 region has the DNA TGTGCCAGCAGCTTATACTCAGGGAGGAACACTGAAGCTTTCTTT. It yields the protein CASSLYSGRNTEAFF.

CDR3 nucleotides: TGTGCCAGCAAGTTCGAGAGAACTAATGAAGCTTTCTTT. Protein: CASKFERTNEAFF. The chain is built from TRBV2 and TRBJ1-1; D not certain. The V and J ends lost 7 bases and 7 bases respectively, with 16 bases between them. Germline V gene sequence: CDR1 SNHLY, CDR2 FYNNEI. The length of the CDR3 is 13 residues.

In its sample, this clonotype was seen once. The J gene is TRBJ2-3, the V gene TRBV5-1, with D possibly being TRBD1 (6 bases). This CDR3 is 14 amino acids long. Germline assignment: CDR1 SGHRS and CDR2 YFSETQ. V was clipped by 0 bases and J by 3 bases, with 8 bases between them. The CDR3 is CASSLDRATDTQYF. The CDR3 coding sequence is TGCGCCAGCAGCTTGGACAGGGCAACAGATACGCAGTATTTT.

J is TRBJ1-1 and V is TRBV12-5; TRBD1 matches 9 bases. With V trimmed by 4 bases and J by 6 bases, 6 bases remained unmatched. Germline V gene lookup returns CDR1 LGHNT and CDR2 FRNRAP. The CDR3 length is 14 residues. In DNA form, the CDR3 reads TGTGCTAGTGGTTCGACAGGGGGGAAGTCTGAAGCTTTCTTT. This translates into CASGSTGGKSEAFF.

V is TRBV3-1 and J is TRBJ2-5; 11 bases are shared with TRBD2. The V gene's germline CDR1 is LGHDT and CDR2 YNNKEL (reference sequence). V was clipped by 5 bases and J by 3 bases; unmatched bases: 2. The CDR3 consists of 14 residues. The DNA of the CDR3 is TGTGCCAGCAGCGTTAGCGGGAGGGAAGAGACCCAGTACTTC. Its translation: CASSVSGREETQYF.

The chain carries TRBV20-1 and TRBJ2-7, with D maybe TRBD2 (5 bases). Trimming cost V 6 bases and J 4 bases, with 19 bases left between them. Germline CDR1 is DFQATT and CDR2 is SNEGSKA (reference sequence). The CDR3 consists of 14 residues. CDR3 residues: CSAHGETAVYEQYF. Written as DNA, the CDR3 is TGCAGTGCCCATGGGGAGACGGCCGTGTACGAGCAGTACTTC.

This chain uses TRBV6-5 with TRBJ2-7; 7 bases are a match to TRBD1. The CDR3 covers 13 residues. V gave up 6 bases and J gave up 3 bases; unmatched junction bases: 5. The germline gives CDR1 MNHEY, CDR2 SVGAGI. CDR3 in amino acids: CASSKNRGYEQYF. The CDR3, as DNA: TGTGCCAGCAGCAAAAACAGGGGCTACGAGCAGTACTTC.

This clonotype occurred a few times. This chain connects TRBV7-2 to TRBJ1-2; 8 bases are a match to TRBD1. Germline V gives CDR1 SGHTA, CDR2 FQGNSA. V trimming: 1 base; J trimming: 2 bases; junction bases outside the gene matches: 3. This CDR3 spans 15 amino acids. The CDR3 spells CASSLGQGANYGYTF. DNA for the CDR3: TGTGCCAGCAGCTTAGGGCAGGGGGCAAACTATGGCTACACCTTC.

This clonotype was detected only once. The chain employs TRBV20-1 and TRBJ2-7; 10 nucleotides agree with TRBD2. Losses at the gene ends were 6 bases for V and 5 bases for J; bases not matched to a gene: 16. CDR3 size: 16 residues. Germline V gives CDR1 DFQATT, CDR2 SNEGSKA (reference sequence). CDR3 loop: CSATLGNSGRSNEQYF. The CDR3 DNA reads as TGCAGTGCCACCCTAGGGAATAGCGGGAGGTCCAACGAGCAGTACTTC.

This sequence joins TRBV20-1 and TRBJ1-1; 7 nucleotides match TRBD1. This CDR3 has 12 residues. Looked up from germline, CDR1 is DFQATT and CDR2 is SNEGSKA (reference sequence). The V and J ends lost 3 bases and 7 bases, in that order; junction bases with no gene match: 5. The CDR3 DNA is TGCAGTGCTAGGAGCAGGGACAGTGAAGCTTTCTTT. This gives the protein CSARSRDSEAFF.

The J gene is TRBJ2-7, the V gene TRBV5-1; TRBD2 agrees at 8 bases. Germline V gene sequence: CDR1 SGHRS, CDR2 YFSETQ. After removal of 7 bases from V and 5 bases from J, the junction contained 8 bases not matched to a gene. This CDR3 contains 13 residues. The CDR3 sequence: CASGRSGNHEQYF. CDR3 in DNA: TGCGCCAGCGGGCGTAGCGGGAACCACGAGCAGTACTTC.

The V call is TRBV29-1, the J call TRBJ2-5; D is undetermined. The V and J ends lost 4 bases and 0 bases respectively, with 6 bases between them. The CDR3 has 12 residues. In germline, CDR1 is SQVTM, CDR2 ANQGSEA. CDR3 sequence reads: CSVVQNQETQYF. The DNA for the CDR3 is TGCAGCGTTGTCCAGAACCAAGAGACCCAGTACTTC. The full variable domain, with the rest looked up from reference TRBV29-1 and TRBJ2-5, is SAVISQKPSRDICQRGTSLTIQCQVDSQVTMMFWYRQQPGQSLTLIATANQGSEATYESGFVIDKFPISRPNLTFSTLTVSNMSPEDSSIYLCSVVQNQETQYFGPGTRLLVL.

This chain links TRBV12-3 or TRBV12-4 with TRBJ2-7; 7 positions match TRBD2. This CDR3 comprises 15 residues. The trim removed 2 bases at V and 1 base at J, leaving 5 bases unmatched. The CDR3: CASSLMGGPSYEQYF. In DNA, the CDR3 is TGTGCCAGCAGTTTAATGGGAGGGCCATCCTACGAGCAGTACTTC.